Following are 5 T cell receptor beta chains from one sample sequenced in a study of shared clonotypes between healthy human individuals. This table comes from immunoSEQ multiplex PCR, and its TCRdb copy is limited to in-frame clones, with some not included. The sample records some 600,000 clones, about 96% being singletons. As defined, naive CD8 cells were CD45RO-negative and positively selected for CCR7, with terminally differentiated effector memory CD45RA+ cells excluded. The sample comprised naive CD8+ T cells sorted from blood. The receptors come from a young woman in good health.

As concerns this clone: Other DNA variants within this sample encode the same CDR3. The chain couples TRBV5-6 to TRBJ2-3; 12 bases are a match to TRBD2. V shed 4 bases and J 2 bases; nucleotides not matched to a gene: 5. Germline-derived CDR1 and CDR2 are SGHDT and YYEEEE. CDR3 length equals 16 residues. DNA of the CDR3: TGTGCCAGCAGCCTGGGACTAGCGGGTTACACAGATACGCAGTATTTT. This gives the protein CASSLGLAGYTDTQYF.

This chain links TRBV2 with TRBJ2-1; 11 bases align to TRBD2. The CDR3 has 16 amino acids. Germline trimming cut 7 bases from V and 3 bases from J; bases unmatched to any gene: 8. The germline V gene has CDR1 SNHLY and CDR2 FYNNEI. The CDR3 loop is CASTRGLADLYNEQFF. The CDR3 coding sequence is TGTGCCAGCACTCGGGGACTAGCGGACCTCTACAATGAGCAGTTCTTC.

V and J are TRBV5-4 and TRBJ2-1, with 7 nucleotides matching TRBD2. The V gene end was trimmed by 4 bases and the J gene end by 9 bases; junction bases not matched to a gene: 22. The CDR3 loop spans 18 amino acids. CDR1 and CDR2 from the germline V gene are SGHNT and YYREEE (reference sequence). CDR3 region: CASSGEGKRDRTRLEQFF. The CDR3 DNA follows: TGTGCCAGCAGCGGGGAAGGTAAGCGGGACCGTACCCGGCTTGAGCAGTTCTTC.

The chain joins TRBV5-4 to TRBJ1-2; tentatively, D is TRBD1 (6 bases). Looked up from germline, CDR1 is SGHNT and CDR2 is YYREEE (reference sequence). V was pared by 4 bases and J by 5 bases, with 18 bases between. The CDR3 totals 15 residues. CDR3 residues: CASSGYRDNAYGYTF. DNA of the CDR3: TGTGCCAGCAGCGGGTACCGGGACAACGCTTATGGCTACACCTTC.

This chain uses TRBV6-6 with TRBJ2-1; the D gene could be TRBD1 or TRBD2 (5 bases each). The CDR3 runs to 12 residues. Trimming took off 5 bases at V and 7 bases at J, with 9 bases between the two ends. Germline CDR1 MNHNY, CDR2 SVGAGI (reference sequence). The CDR3 region is CASSPRENEQFF. CDR3 nucleotides: TGTGCCAGCAGTCCCAGGGAGAATGAGCAGTTCTTC.